The 22 T cell receptor beta chains below come from one sample, sequenced in a study of T cell changes during pregnancy in multiple sclerosis. Repertoires were generated with immunoSEQ multiplex PCR, while TCRdb's copy carries only in-frame clones and drops some. Of about 18,000 clones in the sample, under 90% are singletons; the top ten hold 8.5% to 10%. The sequences come from CD8+ T cells from peripheral blood mononuclear cells, collected after pregnancy. The receptors originated from a female donor with multiple sclerosis, enrolled in a pregnancy study.

This clone was seen more than once but under ten times. The chain links TRBV5-1 to TRBJ2-3; 9 positions match TRBD2. The ends lost 0 bases at V and 8 bases at J; junction bases unmatched: 10. The CDR3 runs 16 residues. CDR1 and CDR2 (germline): SGHRS, YFSETQ. The CDR3 sequence is CASSLGPAGGWGTQYF. CDR3 nucleotides: TGCGCCAGCAGCTTGGGTCCAGCGGGAGGTTGGGGTACGCAGTATTTT.

The J gene is TRBJ2-1, the V gene TRBV11-2; TRBD1 matches at 9 bases. Germline CDR1 reads SGHAT; CDR2 reads FQNNGV. With V trimmed by 5 bases and J by 5 bases, 16 bases remained unmatched. CDR3 size: 18 residues. The CDR3 region has the DNA TGTGCCAGCAGCCCAACCGGGACAGGGAATCCGGGTCACAATGAGCAGTTCTTC. Translating gives CASSPTGTGNPGHNEQFF.

This clone was seen a handful of times. This rearrangement joins TRBV27 to TRBJ1-1; unclear D gene. CDR1 MNHEY and CDR2 SMNVEV come from the germline V gene (reference sequence). V dropped 4 bases and J dropped 4 bases, with 13 bases sitting between them. The CDR3 runs to 14 residues. CDR3 sequence: CASSWSPSGTEAFF. CDR3 DNA: TGTGCCAGCAGTTGGTCACCCTCGGGCACTGAAGCTTTCTTT.

The chain uses TRBV15 and TRBJ2-1; 10 bases are a match to TRBD1. The CDR3 contains 14 residues. From germline, CDR1 is LNHNV and CDR2 YYDKDF (reference sequence). V trimming: 3 bases; J trimming: 6 bases; junction bases outside the gene matches: 2. CDR3 in DNA: TGTGCCACCAGCAGGGACAGGGGGGGCAATGAGCAGTTCTTC. This codes for CATSRDRGGNEQFF. Full variable domain (rest looked up from reference TRBV15 and TRBJ2-1): DAMVIQNPRYQVTQFGKPVTLSCSQTLNHNVMYWYQQKSSQAPKLLFHYYDKDFNNEADTPDNFQSRRPNTSFCFLDIRSPGLGDTAMYLCATSRDRGGNEQFFGPGTRLTVL.

This clone was seen only once. This chain joins TRBV4-3 and TRBJ2-2, with D tentatively TRBD1 (6 bases). The CDR3 is made up of 16 amino acids. In germline, CDR1 is LGHNA, CDR2 YSLEER. V was shortened by 4 bases and J by 4 bases, with 16 bases between the two germline ends. CDR3 in amino acids: CASSPQAAGVTGELFF. In DNA form, the CDR3 reads TGCGCCAGCAGCCCGCAGGCAGCAGGGGTCACCGGGGAGCTGTTTTTT.

The V gene is TRBV5-8, the J gene TRBJ2-7, with TRBD2 matching over 7 bases. CDR1 SGHTS and CDR2 YDEGEE come from the germline V gene. This CDR3 is 17 amino acids long. The V and J ends lost 4 bases and 2 bases, in that order; junction bases with no gene match: 15. The CDR3 region is CASSPYAWQREAYEQYF. The DNA of the CDR3 is TGTGCCAGCAGCCCCTACGCTTGGCAGCGGGAAGCCTACGAGCAGTACTTC.

The rearrangement uses TRBV29-1 and TRBJ2-7, with D perhaps TRBD2 (7 bases). Germline values: CDR1 SQVTM, CDR2 ANQGSEA. Trimming left V 2 bases short and J 3 bases short, with 11 bases between. The CDR3 is 13 residues long. CDR3 sequence reads: CSVEIGGHYEQYF. Here the CDR3 DNA reads TGCAGCGTTGAAATCGGGGGGCACTACGAGCAGTACTTC.

The chain employs TRBV5-4 and TRBJ1-2; a weak D match, TRBD1 (5 bases). This CDR3 has 15 amino acids. Per germline, CDR1 SGHNT and CDR2 YYREEE (reference sequence). Trimming removed 0 bases from V and 3 bases from J, with 12 bases in between. CDR3 DNA: TGTGCCAGCAGCTTGGCCTATGGGGCTGACTATGGCTACACCTTC. Translating it yields CASSLAYGADYGYTF.

This chain uses TRBV7-9 with TRBJ1-2; 7 nucleotides match TRBD1. The CDR3 totals 15 residues. Trimming took 5 bases from V and 4 from J; bases not matched to a gene: 10. Germline V gene data show CDR1 as SEHNR and CDR2 as FQNEAQ (reference sequence). CDR3 sequence: CASSHRQGIGYGYTF. DNA for the CDR3: TGTGCCAGCAGCCACAGACAGGGAATAGGCTATGGCTACACCTTC. Variable domain in full (rest from reference TRBV7-9 and TRBJ1-2): DTGVSQNPRHKITKRGQNVTFRCDPISEHNRLYWYRQTLGQGPEFLTYFQNEAQLEKSRLLSDRFSAERPKGSFSTLEIQRTEQGDSAMYLCASSHRQGIGYGYTFGSGTRLTVV.

A single count supports this clone. The chain joins TRBV7-9 to TRBJ2-2; D is uncertain. CDR3 length: 15 residues. V was trimmed by 0 bases and J by 2 bases, leaving 7 bases between them. CDR1 is SEHNR, CDR2 FQNEAQ, per germline (reference sequence). CDR3 sequence (DNA): TGTGCCAGCAGCTTAGCGGCAGGCAACACCGGGGAGCTGTTTTTT. It encodes CASSLAAGNTGELFF.

The CDR3 DNA follows: TGCGCCAGCAGCCAAGACGAACTTTCTAACTATGGCTACACCTTC. Its translation is CASSQDELSNYGYTF. This chain connects TRBV4-3 to TRBJ1-2; no clear D. This CDR3 is built from 15 residues. V was shortened by 0 bases and J by 0 bases, with 8 bases between the two germline ends. Germline V gene data show CDR1 as LGHNA and CDR2 as YSLEER.

The rearrangement joins TRBV10-3 to TRBJ2-3, with 9 bases aligning to TRBD2. V gave up 10 bases and J gave up 2 bases; unmatched junction bases: 10. CDR1 and CDR2 (germline): ENHRY, SYGVKD. The CDR3 has 15 residues. The CDR3 sequence is CANLGTSTPTDTQYF. As DNA, the CDR3 is TGTGCCAACCTCGGGACTAGCACCCCCACAGATACGCAGTATTTT.

V gene TRBV9 combines with J gene TRBJ1-1; possible D gene TRBD1, 6 bases. Trimming took 4 bases from V and 0 from J, leaving 25 bases between them. CDR3 length: 19 amino acids. Germline V gene data show CDR1 as SGDLS and CDR2 as YYNGEE. DNA for the CDR3: TGTGCCAGCAGCCCCCAGGTAGGGGCCAATAGGGGGTTGAACACTGAAGCTTTCTTT. Translated: CASSPQVGANRGLNTEAFF.

V and J are TRBV2 and TRBJ2-3, with 7 positions matching TRBD2. Looked up from germline, CDR1 is SNHLY and CDR2 is FYNNEI. V gave up 2 bases and J gave up 2 bases; unmatched junction bases: 4. The CDR3 consists of 15 residues. In DNA, the CDR3 is TGTGCCAGCAGTGAACGCCTAGCGGACACAGATACGCAGTATTTT. It encodes CASSERLADTDTQYF.

The chain employs TRBV5-4 and TRBJ2-1; 10 nucleotides line up with TRBD1. There are 15 residues in the CDR3. The ends lost 4 bases at V and 4 bases at J; junction bases unmatched: 5. The germline V gene has CDR1 SGHNT and CDR2 YYREEE (reference sequence). CDR3 sequence: CASSPDRGVYNEQFF. Written as DNA, the CDR3 is TGTGCCAGCAGCCCGGACAGGGGGGTGTACAATGAGCAGTTCTTC.

The gene calls are TRBV5-1 and TRBJ2-7, with D possibly matching TRBD1 (5 bases). The ends were cut back, 0 bases at V and 7 bases at J, with 11 bases in the middle. In germline, CDR1 is SGHRS, CDR2 YFSETQ. This CDR3 contains 13 residues. The CDR3 spells CASSLVPTEEQYF. DNA of the CDR3: TGCGCCAGCAGCTTGGTCCCGACAGAGGAGCAGTACTTC.

This clone was seen only once. CDR3 in amino acids: CASSVGDSDTGELFF. DNA of the CDR3: TGTGCCAGCAGTGTCGGGGACAGCGACACCGGGGAGCTGTTTTTT. The chain employs TRBV6-5 and TRBJ2-2; 7 nucleotides agree with TRBD1. In germline, CDR1 is MNHEY, CDR2 SVGAGI. The CDR3 covers 15 residues. J was trimmed by 3 bases and V by 5 bases; bases with no gene match: 6.

The chain has TRBV11-3 and TRBJ1-2, with 10 bases lining up with TRBD1. J was trimmed by 8 bases and V by 5 bases; bases with no gene match: 11. The CDR3 is 15 amino acids. Germline CDR1 is SGHNT and CDR2 is YENEEA. The DNA of the CDR3 is TGTGCCAGCAGCCGGTCGGGGACAGGGGTGCCAGGCTACACCTTC. Protein product: CASSRSGTGVPGYTF.

This sequence joins TRBV27 and TRBJ1-6; D is uncertain. This CDR3 is built from 16 residues. Deletions cut 0 bases from V and 1 base from J, with 7 bases between. Germline lookup yields CDR1 MNHEY and CDR2 SMNVEV (reference sequence). The CDR3 nucleotides read TGTGCCAGCAGTTTATCTCGGGATTCCTATAATTCACCCCTCCACTTT. As protein: CASSLSRDSYNSPLHF.

This chain links TRBV7-2 with TRBJ2-7; no firm D call. This CDR3 has 14 amino acids. V lost 4 bases and J 2 bases, leaving 12 bases between the germline ends. Germline CDR1 reads SGHTA; CDR2 reads FQGNSA. The CDR3 reads CASSSDTLPYEQYF. The CDR3 bases are TGTGCCAGCAGCTCAGACACCCTCCCCTACGAGCAGTACTTC.

The V and J genes are TRBV19 and TRBJ2-5; no definite D call. Germline CDR1 and CDR2: LNHDA and SQIVND (reference sequence). CDR3 length equals 15 residues. V was pared by 1 base and J by 2 bases, with 11 bases between. The CDR3 DNA reads as TGTGCCAGTAGTATAGGCAGGATGCCTCAAGAGACCCAGTACTTC. This sequence encodes CASSIGRMPQETQYF. The whole variable domain, remainder taken from reference TRBV19 and TRBJ2-5, is DGGITQSPKYLFRKEGQNVTLSCEQNLNHDAMYWYRQDPGQGLRLIYYSQIVNDFQKGDIAEGYSVSREKKESFPLTVTSAQKNPTAFYLCASSIGRMPQETQYFGPGTRLLVL.

This clone was recorded only once. The rearrangement joins TRBV6-1 to TRBJ2-7, with D possibly being TRBD1 (7 bases). The germline gives CDR1 MNHNS, CDR2 SASEGT. The CDR3 totals 13 residues. V lost 6 bases, J lost 3 bases, and 12 bases lay in between. Here the CDR3 reads CASSAGQNYEQYF. CDR3 bases: TGTGCCAGCAGCGCGGGACAGAACTACGAGCAGTACTTC.